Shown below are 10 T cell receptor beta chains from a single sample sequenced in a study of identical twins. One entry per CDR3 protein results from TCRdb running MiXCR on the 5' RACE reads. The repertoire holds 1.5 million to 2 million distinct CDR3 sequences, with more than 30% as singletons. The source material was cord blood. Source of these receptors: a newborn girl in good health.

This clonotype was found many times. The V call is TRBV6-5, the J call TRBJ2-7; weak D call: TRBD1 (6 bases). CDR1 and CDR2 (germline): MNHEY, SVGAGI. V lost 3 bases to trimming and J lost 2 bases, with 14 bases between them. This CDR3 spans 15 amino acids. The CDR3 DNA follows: TGTGCCAGCAGTTATGCGGCAGGGGAGACCTACGAGCAGTACTTC. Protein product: CASSYAAGETYEQYF.

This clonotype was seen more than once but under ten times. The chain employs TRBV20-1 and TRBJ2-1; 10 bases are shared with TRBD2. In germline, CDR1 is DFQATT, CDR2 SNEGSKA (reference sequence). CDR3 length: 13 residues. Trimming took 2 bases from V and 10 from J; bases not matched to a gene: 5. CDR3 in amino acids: CSARLAGEYEQFF. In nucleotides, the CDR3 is TGCAGTGCTAGACTAGCGGGAGAGTACGAGCAGTTCTTC.

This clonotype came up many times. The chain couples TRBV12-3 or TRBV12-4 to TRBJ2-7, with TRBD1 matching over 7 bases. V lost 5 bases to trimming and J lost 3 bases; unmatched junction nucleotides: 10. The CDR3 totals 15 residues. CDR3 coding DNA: TGTGCCAGCAGTCGACAGGGCCCTTCGGTCTACGAGCAGTACTTC. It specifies CASSRQGPSVYEQYF.

CDR3: CSARQYGYGYTF. In DNA, the CDR3 is TGCAGTGCTAGACAGTACGGATATGGCTACACCTTC. This sequence joins TRBV20-1 and TRBJ1-2; the D is unclear. Germline-derived CDR1 and CDR2 are DFQATT and SNEGSKA (reference sequence). The CDR3 totals 12 residues. V was pared by 2 bases and J by 5 bases, with 9 bases between.

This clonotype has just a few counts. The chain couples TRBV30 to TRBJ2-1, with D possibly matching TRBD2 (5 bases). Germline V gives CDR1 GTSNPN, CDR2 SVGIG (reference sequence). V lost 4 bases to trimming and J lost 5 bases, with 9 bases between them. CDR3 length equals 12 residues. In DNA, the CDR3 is TGTGCCTGGAACTCGGGGAACAATGAGCAGTTCTTC. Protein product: CAWNSGNNEQFF.

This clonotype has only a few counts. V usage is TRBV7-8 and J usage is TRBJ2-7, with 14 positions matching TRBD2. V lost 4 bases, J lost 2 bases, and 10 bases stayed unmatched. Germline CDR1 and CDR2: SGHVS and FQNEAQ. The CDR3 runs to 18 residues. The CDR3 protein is CASSSRLAGGPVAYEQYF. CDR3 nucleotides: TGTGCCAGCAGCTCCCGACTAGCGGGAGGGCCGGTAGCCTACGAGCAGTACTTC.

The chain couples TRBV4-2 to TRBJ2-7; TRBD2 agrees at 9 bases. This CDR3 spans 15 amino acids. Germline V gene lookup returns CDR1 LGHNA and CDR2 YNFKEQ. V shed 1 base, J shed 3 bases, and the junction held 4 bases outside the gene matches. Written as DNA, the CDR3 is TGTGCCAGCAGCCAAGGTAGCGGGGGATACTACGAGCAGTACTTC. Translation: CASSQGSGGYYEQYF.

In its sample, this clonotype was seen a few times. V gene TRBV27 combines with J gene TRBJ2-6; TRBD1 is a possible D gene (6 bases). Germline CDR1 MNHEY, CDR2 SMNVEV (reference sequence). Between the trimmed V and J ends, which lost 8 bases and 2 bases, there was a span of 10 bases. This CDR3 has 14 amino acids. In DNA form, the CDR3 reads TGTGCCAGCCGTCGGACAGCTGGGGCCAACGTCCTGACTTTC. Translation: CASRRTAGANVLTF. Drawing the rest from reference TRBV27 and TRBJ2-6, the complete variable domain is EAQVTQNPRYLITVTGKKLTVTCSQNMNHEYMSWYRQDPGLGLRQIYYSMNVEVTDKGDVPEGYKVSRKEKRNFPLILESPSPNQTSLYFCASRRTAGANVLTFGAGSRLTVL.

CDR3 coding DNA: TGTGCCAGCAGCTTACAGGGGGCGCGGGATGGCTACACCTTC. Protein product: CASSLQGARDGYTF. This chain links TRBV7-8 with TRBJ1-2, with TRBD1 identical over 8 bases. Losses at the gene ends were 2 bases for V and 6 bases for J; bases not matched to a gene: 5. Germline-derived CDR1 and CDR2 are SGHVS and FQNEAQ. The CDR3 covers 14 residues.

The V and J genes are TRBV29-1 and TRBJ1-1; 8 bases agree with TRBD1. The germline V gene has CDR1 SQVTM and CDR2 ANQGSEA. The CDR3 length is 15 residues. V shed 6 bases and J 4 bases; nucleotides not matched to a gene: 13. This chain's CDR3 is CSVAGTGQSGTEAFF. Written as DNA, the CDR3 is TGCAGCGTAGCTGGGACAGGACAGTCCGGCACTGAAGCTTTCTTT.